This TCR beta chain was sequenced during a study of metastatic and nonmetastatic thyroid tumors. Study observations and caveats: A significant increase in TCR beta diversity was reportedly seen in malignant thyroid tumors relative to benign nodules, in blood and tumor.

This clone is classed as medium-sized (0.01 to 0.1%). What it binds is unknown. No patient had received any treatment before thyroid surgery. Using MiXCR, TCRdb reanalyzed the PCR reads. The sample lists roughly 21,000 clones; roughly 28% were seen once. The receptor was isolated from a male donor with papillary thyroid cancer or a benign thyroid nodule (not recorded which). Some clones in this sample may be carry-over from other donors' samples. The sequenced material came from tumor tissue.

This chain's CDR3 is CASRIWTENTEAFF. The CDR3 DNA reads as TGTGCCAGCAGAATTTGGACGGAGAACACTGAAGCTTTCTTT. This chain uses TRBV28 with TRBJ1-1; D not certain. This CDR3 has 14 residues. Germline CDR1 and CDR2: MDHEN and SYDVKM. V was clipped by 6 bases and J by 1 base, with 12 bases between them.